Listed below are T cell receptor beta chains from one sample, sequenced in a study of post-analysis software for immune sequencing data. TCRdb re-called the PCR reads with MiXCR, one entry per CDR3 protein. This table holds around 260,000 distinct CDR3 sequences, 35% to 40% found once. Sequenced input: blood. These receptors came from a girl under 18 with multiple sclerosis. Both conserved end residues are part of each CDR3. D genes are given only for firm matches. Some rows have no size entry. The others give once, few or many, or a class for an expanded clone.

DNA: TGCAGTGCCCCAGAGGCCCTGGGACTTCAAGAGACCCAGTACTTC
CDR3: CSAPEALGLQETQYF
size: many
D: NA
V: TRBV20-1
J: TRBJ2-5

DNA: TGCGCCAGCAGCCCCAGGGACGGGGAGAATTCACCCCCCCACTTT
CDR3: CASSPRDGENSPPHF
size: NA
D: NA
V: TRBV5-1
J: TRBJ1-6

DNA: TGTGCCAGCAGCTTAGTCGGGCGGGTCGCGTCCGATGAGCAGTTCTTC
CDR3: CASSLVGRVASDEQFF
size: many
D: NA
V: TRBV7-2
J: TRBJ2-1

DNA: TGTGCCAGCAGCCCATGGGACACCGGGACTAGCGGGATGGATGAGCAGTTCTTC
CDR3: CASSPWDTGTSGMDEQFF
size: NA
D: TRBD2
V: TRBV11-2
J: TRBJ2-1

DNA: TGTGCCAGGAGTTTTAGGGAAGGGCTTAACACTGAAGCTTTCTTT
CDR3: CARSFREGLNTEAFF
size: many
D: NA
V: TRBV7-9
J: TRBJ1-1

DNA: TGTGCCATCAGTGATAGGCGGGATTCGGCCTACGAGCAGTACTTC
CDR3: CAISDRRDSAYEQYF
size: NA
D: NA
V: TRBV10-3
J: TRBJ2-7

DNA: TGTGCCAGCAGCCCCTTGACAGGATTACGTAATGAAAAACTGTTTTTT
CDR3: CASSPLTGLRNEKLFF
size: many
D: NA
V: TRBV7-9
J: TRBJ1-4

DNA: TGTGCCAGCAGCCAAATTCGGACAGGGTTTAACTCCTACAATGAGCAGTTCTTC
CDR3: CASSQIRTGFNSYNEQFF
size: many
D: TRBD1
V: TRBV7-9
J: TRBJ2-1

DNA: TGTGCCAGCAGTGACGGGCCTAGCGGGGACAATGAGCAGTTCTTC
CDR3: CASSDGPSGDNEQFF
size: NA
D: TRBD2
V: TRBV6-1
J: TRBJ2-1

DNA: TGTGCCAGCAGATTGGAACAGGGGGCCACCGGGGAGCTGTTTTTT
CDR3: CASRLEQGATGELFF
size: many
D: TRBD1
V: TRBV6-5
J: TRBJ2-2

DNA: TGCAGTGCTAGAGATTGGGCAGCCAATTCACCCCTCCACTTT
CDR3: CSARDWAANSPLHF
size: many
D: NA
V: TRBV20-1
J: TRBJ1-6

DNA: TGTGCCAGCAACTTTCGGGGGGGAGGCACTGAAGCTTTCTTT
CDR3: CASNFRGGGTEAFF
size: few
D: NA
V: TRBV6-6
J: TRBJ1-1

DNA: TGCAGTGCAAGCGGGAGAAACTACAATGAGCAGTTCTTC
CDR3: CSASGRNYNEQFF
size: NA
D: TRBD2
V: TRBV20-1
J: TRBJ2-1

DNA: TGTGCCAGCAGCTCTTTCGGGGGGGCCTTTGCTGAGCAGTTCTTC
CDR3: CASSSFGGAFAEQFF
size: many
D: TRBD2
V: TRBV11-1
J: TRBJ2-1

DNA: TGCGCCAGCAGCTCTTCCGGGACAGCCGATCAGCCCCAGCATTTT
CDR3: CASSSSGTADQPQHF
size: many
D: TRBD1
V: TRBV5-1
J: TRBJ1-5

DNA: TGTGCCAGCACCAAGGGACTAGCGGGTGAGCAGTTCTTC
CDR3: CASTKGLAGEQFF
size: few
D: TRBD2
V: TRBV12-3/TRBV12-4
J: TRBJ2-1

DNA: TGTGCCAGTAGTATTGCAGGGAATGAGCAGTTCTTC
CDR3: CASSIAGNEQFF
size: NA
D: NA
V: TRBV19
J: TRBJ2-1

DNA: TGTGCCAGCAGTGATTTCGGCGGGAACAATCAGACCCAGCATTTT
CDR3: CASSDFGGNNQTQHF
size: NA
D: NA
V: TRBV2
J: TRBJ1-5

DNA: TGTGCCAGCAGTTCAGGACAGGGGAGGTATACGCAGTATTTT
CDR3: CASSSGQGRYTQYF
size: many
D: TRBD1
V: TRBV28
J: TRBJ2-3

DNA: TGTGCCTGGACTAGGGGCTTCGGGCAGCCCCAGCATTTT
CDR3: CAWTRGFGQPQHF
size: NA
D: NA
V: TRBV30
J: TRBJ1-5

DNA: TGTGCCAGCAGCCTCGAGACCGGGTCGTACGCTAACTATGGCTACACCTTC
CDR3: CASSLETGSYANYGYTF
size: many
D: NA
V: TRBV3-1
J: TRBJ1-2

DNA: TGCAGCGTTGAGCTTGGCTGGGGCCATGGCTACACCTTC
CDR3: CSVELGWGHGYTF
size: many
D: NA
V: TRBV29-1
J: TRBJ1-2

DNA: TGCAGTGCTAAGCTCTCTGGGGCCAACGTCCGGACTTTC
CDR3: CSAKLSGANVRTF
size: NA
D: NA
V: TRBV20-1
J: TRBJ2-6

DNA: TGTGCCATCAGTGGCCAGGGTGTTGGAGAGACCCAGTACTTC
CDR3: CAISGQGVGETQYF
size: NA
D: NA
V: TRBV10-3
J: TRBJ2-5

DNA: TGTGCCAGCAGTTCCATAGGACAGGGGGCCCCCTACGAGCAGTACTTC
CDR3: CASSSIGQGAPYEQYF
size: many
D: TRBD1
V: TRBV28
J: TRBJ2-7

DNA: TGTGCCAGCAGACACTCCGTACCCGGGGGGGCCAATGAGCAGTACTTC
CDR3: CASRHSVPGGANEQYF
size: NA
D: TRBD2
V: TRBV7-9
J: TRBJ2-7

DNA: TGCGCCAGCAGCCAAGAGCACAGGTCCTACGAGCAGTACTTC
CDR3: CASSQEHRSYEQYF
size: NA
D: NA
V: TRBV4-1
J: TRBJ2-7

DNA: TGTGCCAGCAGCGCTTACAATGAGCAGTACTTC
CDR3: CASSAYNEQYF
size: NA
D: NA
V: TRBV6-2/TRBV6-3
J: TRBJ2-5

DNA: TGTGCCGGCAGCCAAGTAAGGAACACTGAAGCTTTCTTT
CDR3: CAGSQVRNTEAFF
size: NA
D: NA
V: TRBV3-1
J: TRBJ1-1

DNA: TGTGCCAGCAGCGCCCGGAGGGATAGCACTGAAGCTTTCTTT
CDR3: CASSARRDSTEAFF
size: few
D: NA
V: TRBV7-8
J: TRBJ1-1

DNA: TGTGCCATCGGAACAGGGGGTAGCAATCAGCCCCAGCATTTT
CDR3: CAIGTGGSNQPQHF
size: NA
D: TRBD1
V: TRBV10-3
J: TRBJ1-5

DNA: TGTGCCAGCAAGGGAGGATCCCCCCAAGAGACCCAGTACTTC
CDR3: CASKGGSPQETQYF
size: NA
D: NA
V: TRBV18
J: TRBJ2-5

DNA: TGCAGCGCCGCTCCTATTAGCACAGATACGCAGTATTTT
CDR3: CSAAPISTDTQYF
size: many
D: NA
V: TRBV29-1
J: TRBJ2-3

DNA: TGTGCCAGCAGTTTAGGGACCGCGAAGCAAGATACGCAGTATTTT
CDR3: CASSLGTAKQDTQYF
size: NA
D: NA
V: TRBV28
J: TRBJ2-3

DNA: TGTGCCAGCAGTTTGCGTGCTGTCCATGAGCAGTTCTTC
CDR3: CASSLRAVHEQFF
size: NA
D: NA
V: TRBV6-2/TRBV6-3
J: TRBJ2-1

DNA: TGTGCCAGCTCACCAGACAGTTCGGGGCAGTTCTTC
CDR3: CASSPDSSGQFF
size: many
D: NA
V: TRBV18
J: TRBJ2-1

DNA: TGTGCCAGCAGCCAAGGACAGGGGGCGCAACAAGAGACCCAGTACTTC
CDR3: CASSQGQGAQQETQYF
size: many
D: TRBD1
V: TRBV7-9
J: TRBJ2-5

DNA: TGTGCCAGCAGTGACCGGGACAGGGTCGGGGAGACCCAGTACTTC
CDR3: CASSDRDRVGETQYF
size: many
D: TRBD1
V: TRBV25-1
J: TRBJ2-5

DNA: TGTGCCAGCAGCGGCGGGAGGGTCTTAGATACGCAGTATTTT
CDR3: CASSGGRVLDTQYF
size: many
D: TRBD2
V: TRBV27
J: TRBJ2-3